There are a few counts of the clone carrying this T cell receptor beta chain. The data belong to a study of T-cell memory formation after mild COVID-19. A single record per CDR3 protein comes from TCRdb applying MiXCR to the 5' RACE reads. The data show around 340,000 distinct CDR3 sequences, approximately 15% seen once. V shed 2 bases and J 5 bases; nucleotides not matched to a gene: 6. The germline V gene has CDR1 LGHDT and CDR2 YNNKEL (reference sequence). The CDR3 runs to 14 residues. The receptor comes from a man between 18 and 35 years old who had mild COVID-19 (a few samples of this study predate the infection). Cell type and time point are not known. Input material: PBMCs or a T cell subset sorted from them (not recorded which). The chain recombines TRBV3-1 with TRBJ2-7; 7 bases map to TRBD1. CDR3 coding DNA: TGTGCCAGCAGCCAATCCGGGACAGCAAACGAGCAGTACTTC. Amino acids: CASSQSGTANEQYF.